The 23 T cell receptor beta chains below come from one sample, sequenced in a study of T cells after yellow fever vaccination. TCRdb recomputed calls from the 5' RACE reads with MiXCR, one row per CDR3 protein. This repertoire shows over 200,000 distinct CDR3 sequences, around 6.7% found once; its top ten account for about 0.95%. The sample in question was CD4+ T cells sorted from PBMCs, obtained on the day of the yellow fever booster vaccination. These TCRs come from a man in his thirties or forties who received the YFV17D yellow fever vaccine.

This clonotype showed up just a few times. The V gene is TRBV7-2, the J gene TRBJ2-1, with D maybe TRBD1 (7 bases). Between the trimmed V and J ends, which lost 5 bases and 8 bases, there was a span of 22 bases. Per the germline V gene, CDR1 is SGHTA and CDR2 is FQGNSA. The CDR3 is 16 residues long. CDR3 DNA sequence: TGTGCCAGCAGCCCAGGGGGGCGGATAGTAGGGGATGAGCAGTTCTTC. Its protein product is CASSPGGRIVGDEQFF.

The chain links TRBV27 to TRBJ2-4; 8 nucleotides agree with TRBD1. The germline CDR1 and CDR2 sequences are MNHEY and SMNVEV (reference sequence). V dropped 3 bases and J dropped 3; count of bases not matched to a gene: 4. This CDR3 region has 15 residues. The CDR3 reads CASSFRGLGKNIQYF. CDR3 in DNA: TGTGCCAGCAGTTTCAGGGGGCTCGGCAAAAACATTCAGTACTTC.

This clonotype was picked up a small number of times. The chain links TRBV5-1 to TRBJ2-3, with 13 positions matching TRBD2. The germline gives CDR1 SGHRS, CDR2 YFSETQ. CDR3 size: 17 residues. V was pared by 3 bases and J by 2 bases, with 6 bases of the junction left unmatched. CDR3 coding DNA: TGCGCCAGCAGCTCCGGACTAGCGGGAGTAGTCACAGATACGCAGTATTTT. This sequence encodes CASSSGLAGVVTDTQYF.

The sample holds many counts of this clonotype. The chain joins TRBV12-3 or TRBV12-4 to TRBJ2-3; 13 bases align to TRBD2. CDR3 length: 16 residues. V was clipped by 6 bases and J by 0 bases; unmatched bases: 3. CDR3 residues: CASSPGLAGSTDTQYF. The CDR3 coding sequence is TGTGCCAGCAGCCCGGGACTAGCGGGGAGCACAGATACGCAGTATTTT.

The table lists this clonotype with many counts. The chain has TRBV20-1 and TRBJ2-1, with 14 bases that match TRBD2. V was clipped by 4 bases and J by 8 bases; unmatched bases: 7. Germline V gene sequence: CDR1 DFQATT, CDR2 SNEGSKA (reference sequence). This CDR3 is built from 15 residues. CDR3 protein: CSAIRLAGGKDEQFF. CDR3 nucleotide sequence: TGCAGTGCTATTCGACTAGCGGGAGGGAAGGATGAGCAGTTCTTC.

The V and J genes are TRBV12-3 or TRBV12-4 and TRBJ2-1, with 9 bases lining up with TRBD2. The J segment lost 6 bases and the V segment lost 5 bases, leaving 5 bases of the junction unmatched. The CDR3 extends over 14 amino acids. The CDR3 nucleotides read TGTGCCAGCAGTCTCCTGACTAGCGGCAATGAGCAGTTCTTC. Encoded protein: CASSLLTSGNEQFF.

In its sample, this clonotype was seen many times. This sequence joins TRBV6-5 and TRBJ2-5; no reliable D call. Germline V gene sequence: CDR1 MNHEY, CDR2 SVGAGI. The CDR3 runs 14 residues. V dropped 4 bases and J dropped 0 bases, with 9 bases sitting between them. DNA of the CDR3: TGTGCCAGCAGTTTGTCAGTGTACCAAGAGACCCAGTACTTC. This sequence encodes CASSLSVYQETQYF.

This clonotype was counted at least ten times. The J gene is TRBJ2-3, the V gene TRBV20-1; 7 bases are shared with TRBD1. CDR1 is DFQATT, CDR2 SNEGSKA, per germline (reference sequence). The J segment lost 3 bases and the V segment lost 0 bases, leaving 9 bases of the junction unmatched. The CDR3 has 16 residues. The CDR3 reads CSARDLGTATTDTQYF. The CDR3 DNA reads TGCAGTGCTAGAGATCTGGGGACAGCAACAACAGATACGCAGTATTTT.

In this sample, this clonotype turned up many times. V usage is TRBV5-1 and J usage is TRBJ1-6, with TRBD1 matching 7 bases. This CDR3 is 15 amino acids long. The germline V gene encodes CDR1 SGHRS and CDR2 YFSETQ. V shed 4 bases and J 5 bases; nucleotides not matched to a gene: 6. CDR3 nucleotides: TGCGCCAGCAGCATGCGGGACAGTAATAATTCACCCCTCCACTTT. The encoded protein is CASSMRDSNNSPLHF. The variable domain in full, with the rest retrieved from reference TRBV5-1 and TRBJ1-6, is KAGVTQTPRYLIKTRGQQVTLSCSPISGHRSVSWYQQTPGQGLQFLFEYFSETQRNKGNFPGRFSGRQFSNSRSEMNVSTLELGDSALYLCASSMRDSNNSPLHFGNGTRLTVT.

The genes are TRBV5-1 and TRBJ2-5; D may be TRBD2 (6 bases). Germline CDR1 is SGHRS and CDR2 is YFSETQ. With 3 bases removed from V and 3 bases from J, the gap between germline ends came to 9 bases. CDR3 size: 13 residues. In DNA, the CDR3 is TGCGCCAGCAGCTATAGCGGAAAAGAGACCCAGTACTTC. Translation: CASSYSGKETQYF.

The genes are TRBV30 and TRBJ2-5, with 11 bases identical to TRBD2. In germline, CDR1 is GTSNPN, CDR2 SVGIG (reference sequence). With V trimmed by 8 bases and J by 0 bases, 8 bases remained unmatched. The CDR3 sequence is 15 residues long. CDR3 nucleotides: TGTGCCGGGACCCCGACTAGCGGGAACCAAGAGACCCAGTACTTC. Translated: CAGTPTSGNQETQYF.

This clonotype has only a few counts. The V gene is TRBV20-1, the J gene TRBJ2-2, with D possibly TRBD2 on 6 matching bases. From germline, CDR1 is DFQATT and CDR2 SNEGSKA (reference sequence). Trimming took off 3 bases at V and 4 bases at J, with 12 bases between the two ends. The CDR3 has 14 residues. CDR3 sequence: CSARGSGGTGELFF. The CDR3 DNA reads as TGCAGTGCTAGGGGTAGCGGAGGCACCGGGGAGCTGTTTTTT.

The V call is TRBV9, the J call TRBJ2-7; perhaps TRBD1 as D (6 bases). V gave up 0 bases and J gave up 2 bases, with 9 bases separating them. The CDR3 has 14 amino acids. CDR1 SGDLS and CDR2 YYNGEE come from the germline V gene. The CDR3 sequence: CASSVEGTPYEQYF. CDR3 DNA: TGTGCCAGCAGCGTAGAGGGGACACCCTACGAGCAGTACTTC.

The table lists this clonotype with a few counts. This chain joins TRBV27 and TRBJ1-1, with a possible D match to TRBD1 (5 bases). This CDR3 is 15 amino acids long. The germline CDR1 and CDR2 sequences are MNHEY and SMNVEV (reference sequence). V lost 1 base, J lost 5 bases, and 14 bases lay in between. The CDR3 loop is CASSLFPGWDTEAFF. Here the CDR3 DNA reads TGTGCCAGCAGTTTATTCCCAGGGTGGGATACTGAAGCTTTCTTT.

This clonotype was counted many times. The gene calls are TRBV5-8 and TRBJ2-1, with D unclear. The CDR3 extends over 15 amino acids. Trimming stripped 4 bases from V and 0 bases from J, with 11 bases between. Germline-derived CDR1 and CDR2 are SGHTS and YDEGEE. CDR3 DNA: TGTGCCAGCAGCGTGGGCACAAGCTCCTACAATGAGCAGTTCTTC. Its protein is CASSVGTSSYNEQFF.

This rearrangement joins TRBV7-2 to TRBJ1-5, with no clear D. CDR1 is SGHTA and CDR2 is FQGNSA in the germline V gene. There are 15 residues in the CDR3. Between the trimmed V and J ends, which lost 1 base and 1 base, there was a span of 8 bases. The chain's CDR3 is CASSLVGESNQPQHF. In DNA, the CDR3 is TGTGCCAGCAGCTTAGTTGGGGAAAGCAATCAGCCCCAGCATTTT.

This clonotype was counted only a few times. The J gene is TRBJ1-1, the V gene TRBV18; 7 bases are shared with TRBD1. This CDR3 has 13 residues. V was pared by 8 bases and J by 4 bases, with 7 bases of the junction left unmatched. CDR1 is KGHSH and CDR2 is LQKENI in the germline V gene. CDR3 region: CASETDRSTEAFF. CDR3 sequence (DNA): TGTGCCAGCGAAACGGACAGGAGCACTGAAGCTTTCTTT.

This chain connects TRBV5-1 to TRBJ1-2; maybe TRBD1 (5 bases). Germline CDR1 reads SGHRS; CDR2 reads YFSETQ. Trimming removed 0 bases from V and 3 bases from J, with 12 bases in between. The CDR3 spans 15 residues. CDR3 loop: CASSLGGDGYYGYTF. Here the CDR3 DNA reads TGCGCCAGCAGCTTGGGGGGGGACGGCTACTATGGCTACACCTTC. Looking up the rest from reference TRBV5-1 and TRBJ1-2 gives the full variable domain: KAGVTQTPRYLIKTRGQQVTLSCSPISGHRSVSWYQQTPGQGLQFLFEYFSETQRNKGNFPGRFSGRQFSNSRSEMNVSTLELGDSALYLCASSLGGDGYYGYTFGSGTRLTVV.

This clonotype occurred a few times. The chain couples TRBV12-5 to TRBJ1-1; D is uncertain. The length of the CDR3 is 13 residues. Trimming left V 3 bases short and J 3 bases short, with 8 bases between. Germline-derived CDR1 and CDR2 are LGHNT and FRNRAP. The CDR3 nucleotides read TGTGCTAGTGGTTTTTGGGAGGACACTGAAGCTTTCTTT. This translates into CASGFWEDTEAFF. Based on the CDR3 plus reference TRBV12-5 and TRBJ1-1, the full variable domain is DARVTQTPRHKVTEMGQEVTMRCQPILGHNTVFWYRQTMMQGLELLAYFRNRAPLDDSGMPKDRFSAEMPDATLATLKIQPSEPRDSAVYFCASGFWEDTEAFFGQGTRLTVV.

This clonotype was recorded at least ten times. The chain has TRBV24-1 and TRBJ2-3, with a possible D match to TRBD2 (5 bases). The germline CDR1 and CDR2 sequences are KGHDR and SFDVKD. V was trimmed by 1 base and J by 5 bases, leaving 6 bases between them. This CDR3 contains 13 residues. The DNA for the CDR3 is TGTGCCACCAGTGATTTACGGGGAGATACGCAGTATTTT. This codes for CATSDLRGDTQYF.

This clonotype has just a few counts. This chain joins TRBV29-1 and TRBJ2-5, with 9 bases identical to TRBD1. Germline V gene sequence: CDR1 SQVTM, CDR2 ANQGSEA. J lost 5 bases, V lost 7 bases, and 5 bases had no gene match. This CDR3 is 12 amino acids long. CDR3: CSADRGGETQYF. The DNA of the CDR3 is TGCAGCGCGGACAGGGGAGGCGAGACCCAGTACTTC.

This sequence joins TRBV28 and TRBJ2-5; 9 nucleotides agree with TRBD2. In germline, CDR1 is MDHEN, CDR2 SYDVKM. The CDR3 consists of 14 residues. Trimming at V came to 6 bases and at J to 2 bases, leaving 4 bases not matched to a gene. This CDR3 reads CASRSAGGQETQYF. For the CDR3, the DNA is TGTGCCAGCAGATCTGCGGGAGGGCAAGAGACCCAGTACTTC.

This clonotype was found a few times. The chain uses TRBV28 and TRBJ2-3, with 13 positions matching TRBD2. The CDR3 has 17 amino acids. Germline trimming cut 5 bases from V and 4 bases from J; bases unmatched to any gene: 9. Germline V gene sequence: CDR1 MDHEN, CDR2 SYDVKM. In DNA, the CDR3 is TGTGCCAGCAGTACACCCGGACTAGCGGGAGCGGCAGATACGCAGTATTTT. Translating gives CASSTPGLAGAADTQYF.